This T cell receptor (beta chain) was recovered during a study of blood T cell repertoires in COVID-19. Study-wide background: The United States, Italy and Spain were the sources of the acute and convalescent COVID-19 samples. PBMCs, B-cell-depleted T cells, or T cells were the source of the cDNA or gDNA that made up the material.

The germline V gene encodes CDR1 LNHDA and CDR2 SQIVND (reference sequence). CDR3 length: 15 amino acids. V shed 6 bases, J shed 2 bases, and the junction held 4 bases outside the gene matches. Authors' processing steps: Using reference gene primer amplification, nucleated cell counts were estimated. Here immunoSEQ multiplex PCR was the method, and the copy in TCRdb shows in-frame clones only, minus some. The V and J calls and the clone size are those of that table, but D and trimming were determined from the DNA. Counted here are some 350,000 clones, around four fifths occurring once; the ten biggest clones make up 2.5% to 3.5%.

Sequenced: peripheral blood. The chain is built from TRBV19 and TRBJ2-6; 7 bases map to TRBD1. This receptor was taken from a man aged 30-40 years with active or convalescent COVID-19. CDR3 sequence reads: CASSDRATGANVLTF. The CDR3 nucleotides read TGTGCCAGTAGCGACAGGGCAACTGGGGCCAACGTCCTGACTTTC.